The 18 T cell receptor beta chains below come from one sample, sequenced in a study of cytomegalovirus exposure and HLA in healthy donors. Assay: immunoSEQ multiplex PCR; the TCRdb copy retains only in-frame clones and omits some. Of more than 55,000 clones detected, about 88% appear once; the ten largest clones hold around 16%. What was sequenced was PBMCs. These receptors originate from a woman aged 18-29 years in good health and CMV-seronegative.

The V call is TRBV6-6, the J call TRBJ2-3, with 7 bases identical to TRBD2. Germline trimming cut 6 bases from V and 2 bases from J; bases unmatched to any gene: 8. The CDR3 has 15 amino acids. The germline gives CDR1 MNHNY, CDR2 SVGAGI (reference sequence). This chain's CDR3 is CASRHGTTHTDTQYF. CDR3 DNA sequence: TGTGCCAGCAGGCACGGGACTACCCACACAGATACGCAGTATTTT.

The V gene is TRBV30, the J gene TRBJ1-6; D is possibly TRBD1 (5 bases). This CDR3 region has 13 residues. Germline V CDR1 and CDR2: GTSNPN, SVGIG (reference sequence). The V gene lost 5 bases and the J gene lost 3 bases, with 8 bases spanning the gap. The CDR3 loop is CAWGQGYNSPLHF. The DNA for the CDR3 is TGTGCCTGGGGGCAGGGCTATAATTCACCCCTCCACTTT.

This clone was counted a few times. The CDR3 sequence is CASSGGTGGQETQYF. In DNA form, the CDR3 reads TGTGCCAGCAGCGGGGGGACAGGGGGCCAAGAGACCCAGTACTTC. This chain connects TRBV7-9 to TRBJ2-5; 11 bases match TRBD1. Germline CDR1 is SEHNR and CDR2 is FQNEAQ (reference sequence). CDR3 length: 15 amino acids. The trim removed 5 bases at V and 1 base at J, leaving 3 bases unmatched.

V usage is TRBV18 and J usage is TRBJ2-6; 10 bases fit TRBD1. V was clipped by 1 base and J by 4 bases; unmatched bases: 7. Germline loops: CDR1 KGHSH, CDR2 LQKENI. The CDR3 loop spans 18 amino acids. The CDR3 is CASSPRDRGLNGANVLTF. CDR3 DNA sequence: TGTGCCAGCTCACCACGGGACAGGGGACTAAACGGGGCCAACGTCCTGACTTTC.

This chain joins TRBV29-1 and TRBJ2-1; D gene unclear. The CDR3 is 12 amino acids. The V and J ends lost 5 bases and 7 bases respectively, with 12 bases between them. In germline, CDR1 is SQVTM, CDR2 ANQGSEA. The CDR3 protein is CSVSGPLNEQFF. The CDR3 region has the DNA TGCAGCGTTTCGGGTCCCCTAAATGAGCAGTTCTTC.

This clone was seen more than once but under ten times. The chain has TRBV6-5 and TRBJ1-1; D unresolved. In germline, CDR1 is MNHEY, CDR2 SVGAGI. The CDR3 has 14 residues. V lost 3 bases and J 2 bases, leaving 10 bases between the germline ends. The CDR3 loop reads CASSYGRTNTEAFF. CDR3 sequence (DNA): TGTGCCAGCAGTTATGGGCGGACTAACACTGAAGCTTTCTTT.

This clone was found once. V gene TRBV12-5 combines with J gene TRBJ1-1; D might be TRBD1 (5 bases). The CDR3 length is 14 residues. Germline-derived CDR1 and CDR2 are LGHNT and FRNRAP. V lost 3 bases and J lost 1, with 9 bases in between. The CDR3 here is CASGLSGANTEAFF. In DNA, the CDR3 is TGTGCTAGTGGTTTAAGTGGGGCGAACACTGAAGCTTTCTTT.

This clone was detected once. This sequence joins TRBV2 and TRBJ1-2; D perhaps matches TRBD1 (5 bases). Deletions cut 1 base from V and 1 base from J, with 10 bases between. Germline V gives CDR1 SNHLY, CDR2 FYNNEI. This CDR3 has 15 residues. In nucleotides, the CDR3 is TGTGCCAGCAGTGAAGTTGGGGCAATTAACTATGGCTACACCTTC. Translated: CASSEVGAINYGYTF.

The chain employs TRBV2 and TRBJ1-2, with D maybe TRBD1 (5 bases). The CDR3 extends over 12 amino acids. Trimming cost V 3 bases and J 4 bases, with 6 bases left between them. CDR1 SNHLY and CDR2 FYNNEI come from the germline V gene. The CDR3 loop reads CASSDGAYGYTF. The CDR3 DNA sequence: TGTGCCAGCAGTGATGGGGCCTATGGCTACACCTTC.

The chain carries TRBV28 and TRBJ2-7; TRBD1 agrees at 12 bases. The V and J ends lost 5 bases and 6 bases, in that order; junction bases with no gene match: 8. The V gene's germline CDR1 is MDHEN and CDR2 SYDVKM. CDR3 length equals 15 residues. The CDR3, as DNA: TGTGCCAGCAGTCTAGGGACAGGGGGCGCGGGCGAGCAGTACTTC. Amino acids: CASSLGTGGAGEQYF. The full variable domain, with the rest looked up from reference TRBV28 and TRBJ2-7, is DVKVTQSSRYLVKRTGEKVFLECVQDMDHENMFWYRQDPGLGLRLIYFSYDVKMKEKGDIPEGYSVSREKKERFSLILESASTNQTSMYLCASSLGTGGAGEQYFGPGTRLTVT.

The rearrangement links TRBV30 to TRBJ1-3; the D gene is possibly TRBD1 (6 bases). Trimming cost V 4 bases and J 4 bases, with 11 bases left between them. Germline values: CDR1 GTSNPN, CDR2 SVGIG (reference sequence). There are 13 residues in the CDR3. The CDR3: CAWMGGGGNTIYF. CDR3 DNA sequence: TGTGCCTGGATGGGGGGGGGCGGAAACACCATATATTTT.

The chain uses TRBV18 and TRBJ2-2; unclear D gene. The V end lost 2 bases, the J end lost 3 bases, and 10 bases lay between the germline ends. Germline V gene lookup returns CDR1 KGHSH and CDR2 LQKENI. The CDR3 length is 15 residues. The CDR3 protein is CASSPNSRDTGELFF. In DNA, the CDR3 is TGTGCCAGCTCACCAAACTCCCGGGACACCGGGGAGCTGTTTTTT.

V is TRBV9 and J is TRBJ2-7, with D perhaps matching TRBD1 (6 bases). The CDR3 totals 13 residues. Trimming took off 4 bases at V and 3 bases at J, with 11 bases between the two ends. Germline V gene lookup returns CDR1 SGDLS and CDR2 YYNGEE. The CDR3 sequence: CASSSQDSYEQYF. The CDR3 bases are TGTGCCAGCAGCTCCCAGGACAGCTACGAGCAGTACTTC.

This chain links TRBV19 with TRBJ1-2; D might be TRBD1 (6 bases). The V and J ends lost 4 bases and 8 bases respectively, with 11 bases between them. CDR3 size: 12 residues. CDR1 and CDR2 from the germline V gene are LNHDA and SQIVND (reference sequence). CDR3 DNA: TGTGCCAGTAGTAACAGGGACCGCGGCTACACCTTC. Translated, it gives CASSNRDRGYTF.

The chain employs TRBV5-1 and TRBJ1-1, with a weak D call TRBD1 (5 bases). The CDR3 length is 15 residues. The V end was cut by 0 bases, the J end by 4 bases, with 13 bases between. Germline loops: CDR1 SGHRS, CDR2 YFSETQ. The CDR3 region is CASSLGAGRPTEAFF. The CDR3 DNA reads TGCGCCAGCAGCTTGGGGGCAGGGAGGCCCACTGAAGCTTTCTTT.

V usage is TRBV6-6 and J usage is TRBJ2-7; TRBD1 might be the D (5 bases). CDR1 is MNHNY, CDR2 SVGAGI, per germline (reference sequence). The V gene lost 2 bases and the J gene lost 4 bases, with 12 bases spanning the gap. The CDR3 extends over 14 amino acids. The DNA for the CDR3 is TGTGCCAGCAGTTACCCAGGGAATAGGTACGAGCAGTACTTC. As protein: CASSYPGNRYEQYF.

The chain combines TRBV5-3 with TRBJ1-2; 9 nucleotides align to TRBD1. TRBV5-3 is an ORF, with its function uncertain. The CDR3 runs to 14 residues. V dropped 5 bases and J dropped 7; count of bases not matched to a gene: 9. Written as DNA, the CDR3 is TGTGCCAGAAGTGATAAGGACAGGGGATGTGGCTACACCTTC. Translated, it gives CARSDKDRGCGYTF.

Written as DNA, the CDR3 is TGTGCCAGCAGCTTATTCGGGAGTGATACGCAGTATTTT. It translates to CASSLFGSDTQYF. The chain joins TRBV7-2 to TRBJ2-3, with D possibly TRBD2 on 6 matching bases. V was trimmed by 2 bases and J by 6 bases, leaving 9 bases between them. The CDR3 runs to 13 residues. CDR1 and CDR2 from the germline V gene are SGHTA and FQGNSA.